The 23 T cell receptor beta chains below come from one sample, sequenced in a study of blood T cell repertoires in COVID-19. TCRdb's table, derived via immunoSEQ multiplex PCR, lists solely in-frame clones and lacks some. The table includes 200,000 to 250,000 clones, about 90% detected once. Sequencing was carried out using PBMCs or T cells enriched from blood (not recorded which). All receptors derive from a man between 25 and 39 years old who had recovered from COVID-19.

V and J are TRBV13 and TRBJ2-7; 11 nucleotides line up with TRBD1. Losses at the gene ends were 0 bases for V and 0 bases for J; bases not matched to a gene: 1. The CDR3 is 16 residues long. Germline V gene lookup returns CDR1 PRHDT and CDR2 FYEKMQ (reference sequence). The DNA of the CDR3 is TGTGCCAGCAGCTTAGGAGGGACAGGGGGCTCCTACGAGCAGTACTTC. Translation: CASSLGGTGGSYEQYF.

The chain joins TRBV6-4 to TRBJ2-2; 9 nucleotides align to TRBD1. Germline-derived CDR1 and CDR2 are MRHNA and SNTAGT. The CDR3 is made up of 15 amino acids. V lost 5 bases to trimming and J lost 3 bases; unmatched junction nucleotides: 4. The CDR3 DNA sequence: TGTGCCAGCAGTCCGACAGGGGGGGACACCGGGGAGCTGTTTTTT. This translates into CASSPTGGDTGELFF.

V gene TRBV10-2 combines with J gene TRBJ2-1; 10 bases match TRBD2. The length of the CDR3 is 16 residues. Germline loops: CDR1 WSHSY, CDR2 SAAADI. Trimming removed 8 bases from V and 6 bases from J; junction bases left unmatched: 13. The CDR3 region has the DNA TGCGCCAGCGCCAGCCGAAGGCTAGCGGGAGCCAATGAGCAGTTCTTC. Translated, it gives CASASRRLAGANEQFF.

About this clone itself: Other DNA sequences in this specimen translate into the identical CDR3. V and J are TRBV27 and TRBJ1-2, with TRBD1 matching 7 bases. Trimming at V came to 3 bases and at J to 4 bases, leaving 2 bases not matched to a gene. The CDR3 runs to 13 residues. Looked up from germline, CDR1 is MNHEY and CDR2 is SMNVEV (reference sequence). This CDR3 is CASSFSGGYGYTF. CDR3 DNA: TGTGCCAGCAGTTTCTCAGGGGGCTATGGCTACACCTTC.

The V gene is TRBV10-3, the J gene TRBJ1-1; D is perhaps TRBD1 (5 bases). Trimming removed 4 bases at V and 0 bases at J, with 24 bases between. This CDR3 has 19 amino acids. The V gene's germline CDR1 is ENHRY and CDR2 SYGVKD. CDR3 DNA sequence: TGTGCCATCAGTGCTTCCTGGGGGGGGTCCCAAGCCATGAACACTGAAGCTTTCTTT. Translation: CAISASWGGSQAMNTEAFF.

V gene TRBV7-8 combines with J gene TRBJ1-5, with 12 bases aligning to TRBD1. This CDR3 has 18 residues. Trimming cost V 1 base and J 2 bases; bases outside gene matches: 6. Germline CDR1 SGHVS, CDR2 FQNEAQ. CDR3 sequence (DNA): TGTGCCAGCAGCTTAGGTTACCGGGACAGGGGGCGCAATCAGCCCCAGCATTTT. This encodes CASSLGYRDRGRNQPQHF.

The chain recombines TRBV27 with TRBJ2-1, with 13 positions matching TRBD2. J gave up 13 bases and V 7 bases, and 10 bases lay outside the gene matches. Germline-derived CDR1 and CDR2 are MNHEY and SMNVEV (reference sequence). The CDR3 extends over 14 amino acids. The CDR3 bases are TGTGCCAGCATCCCCGTACTAGCGGGAGGGCCACAGTTCTTC. It specifies CASIPVLAGGPQFF.

The V gene is TRBV7-9, the J gene TRBJ2-1, with D hard to call. V was pared by 2 bases and J by 0 bases, with 11 bases between. Germline CDR1 and CDR2: SEHNR and FQNEAQ (reference sequence). The CDR3 consists of 16 residues. The DNA for the CDR3 is TGTGCCAGCAGCTTACAACCGGCTAGCTCCTACAATGAGCAGTTCTTC. Its protein is CASSLQPASSYNEQFF.

The rearrangement uses TRBV4-3 and TRBJ2-6; no clear D. CDR3 length equals 16 residues. Germline lookup yields CDR1 LGHNA and CDR2 YSLEER. The ends were cut back, 0 bases at V and 0 bases at J, with 6 bases in the middle. The CDR3 coding sequence is TGCGCCAGCAGCCAAGATTCGAGCTCTGGGGCCAACGTCCTGACTTTC. Encoded protein: CASSQDSSSGANVLTF.

The genes are TRBV4-3 and TRBJ2-2; TRBD1 is a possible D gene (6 bases). Between the trimmed V and J ends, which lost 3 bases and 5 bases, there was a span of 13 bases. The CDR3 is 15 amino acids. The V gene's germline CDR1 is LGHNA and CDR2 YSLEER. CDR3 in amino acids: CASSHQGRETGELFF. The CDR3 DNA is TGCGCCAGCAGCCATCAGGGGCGCGAAACCGGGGAGCTGTTTTTT.

The sample holds one count of this clone. The chain employs TRBV10-3 and TRBJ2-3, with 10 bases identical to TRBD1. The V and J ends lost 8 bases and 5 bases, in that order; junction bases with no gene match: 7. The germline V gene has CDR1 ENHRY and CDR2 SYGVKD. The CDR3 totals 14 residues. CDR3 DNA sequence: TGTGCCATCCGGACAGGGGGAGGCGAAGATACGCAGTATTTT. Protein: CAIRTGGGEDTQYF.

V gene TRBV10-3 combines with J gene TRBJ2-5; TRBD2 is a possible D gene (5 bases). Trimming cost V 2 bases and J 2 bases, with 9 bases left between them. Germline V lookup: CDR1 ENHRY, CDR2 SYGVKD. This CDR3 has 14 amino acids. The CDR3 coding sequence is TGTGCCATCAGTGAGCACCAGCGGCAAGAGACCCAGTACTTC. The encoded protein is CAISEHQRQETQYF.

V is TRBV18 and J is TRBJ2-2; D ambiguous. CDR3 length: 16 amino acids. Germline V CDR1 and CDR2: KGHSH, LQKENI. V gave up 6 bases and J gave up 3 bases, with 17 bases separating them. CDR3 in DNA: TGTGCCAGCTCCCAATTGCTGGCGGAGTACACCGGGGAGCTGTTTTTT. As protein: CASSQLLAEYTGELFF.

V is TRBV20-1 and J is TRBJ1-2; 7 nucleotides agree with TRBD1. The CDR3 is made up of 14 amino acids. Germline V lookup: CDR1 DFQATT, CDR2 SNEGSKA (reference sequence). Trimming took 3 bases from V and 4 from J; bases not matched to a gene: 8. The CDR3 loop is CSASSVRDSYGYTF. DNA of the CDR3: TGCAGTGCTAGTTCGGTGAGGGACAGCTATGGCTACACCTTC.

This clone is a singleton in its sample. The chain combines TRBV10-2 with TRBJ2-1; D remains ambiguous. V shed 7 bases and J shed 5 bases, with 9 bases lying between them. The CDR3 is 12 amino acids. The germline V gene has CDR1 WSHSY and CDR2 SAAADI. CDR3 bases: TGCGCCAGCAAACTACCGGACAATGAGCAGTTCTTC. The encoded protein is CASKLPDNEQFF.

The V gene is TRBV7-8, the J gene TRBJ2-7, with D maybe TRBD2 (6 bases). With 1 base removed from V and 7 bases from J, the gap between germline ends came to 20 bases. The V gene's germline CDR1 is SGHVS and CDR2 FQNEAQ. This CDR3 contains 16 residues. The DNA of the CDR3 is TGTGCCAGCAGCTTAGGGGTCTTGGGCGGGAAAGGGGAGCAGTACTTC. This gives the protein CASSLGVLGGKGEQYF.

The chain carries TRBV13 and TRBJ2-3, with 7 bases that match TRBD2. CDR1 and CDR2 (germline): PRHDT, FYEKMQ (reference sequence). The CDR3 has 16 amino acids. V lost 4 bases to trimming and J lost 0 bases; unmatched junction nucleotides: 7. CDR3 protein: CASSSLGSGSTDTQYF. The CDR3 bases are TGTGCCAGCAGCTCCCTGGGTAGCGGGAGCACAGATACGCAGTATTTT.

DNA of the CDR3: TGTGCCAGCAGCTTAACGACAGGGGATGAAAAACTGTTTTTT. It is translated as CASSLTTGDEKLFF. This chain joins TRBV7-2 and TRBJ1-4; 8 nucleotides agree with TRBD1. Germline V lookup: CDR1 SGHTA, CDR2 FQGNSA. Trimming at V came to 2 bases and at J to 6 bases, leaving 2 bases not matched to a gene. The CDR3 consists of 14 residues.

The chain is built from TRBV5-1 and TRBJ1-6; TRBD1 matches at 8 bases. The germline V gene encodes CDR1 SGHRS and CDR2 YFSETQ. The CDR3 runs to 14 residues. With V trimmed by 5 bases and J by 7 bases, 5 bases remained unmatched. CDR3 DNA sequence: TGCGCCAGCAGTTCAGGGGGCATCAATTCACCCCTCCACTTT. It translates to CASSSGGINSPLHF.

This chain connects TRBV10-3 to TRBJ2-1, with 11 nucleotides matching TRBD2. The CDR3 contains 17 residues. The germline CDR1 and CDR2 sequences are ENHRY and SYGVKD. With V trimmed by 9 bases and J by 0 bases, 10 bases remained unmatched. The CDR3: CAIKREGLADSYNEQFF. DNA for the CDR3: TGTGCCATAAAGAGAGAGGGACTAGCGGACTCCTACAATGAGCAGTTCTTC.

The chain carries TRBV15 and TRBJ2-1, with 11 bases identical to TRBD2. The CDR3 extends over 15 amino acids. Germline-derived CDR1 and CDR2 are LNHNV and YYDKDF (reference sequence). With 8 bases clipped from V and 4 bases from J, the junction kept 7 bases outside the gene matches. CDR3 region: CATQARLAGYNEQFF. The DNA for the CDR3 is TGTGCCACCCAGGCACGACTAGCGGGGTACAATGAGCAGTTCTTC.

V is TRBV19 and J is TRBJ1-1; 8 nucleotides line up with TRBD1. With 9 bases clipped from V and 4 bases from J, the junction kept 22 bases outside the gene matches. Germline loops: CDR1 LNHDA, CDR2 SQIVND (reference sequence). This CDR3 has 18 residues. The CDR3 DNA reads as TGTGCCAGCAAGAGACCCAAGACAGGGGCGCGCGGAAGCACTGAAGCTTTCTTT. Translated: CASKRPKTGARGSTEAFF.

This clone is a singleton in its sample. This sequence joins TRBV10-3 and TRBJ1-2, with 7 bases fitting TRBD1. The V and J ends lost 2 bases and 9 bases, in that order; junction bases with no gene match: 9. Germline V gene lookup returns CDR1 ENHRY and CDR2 SYGVKD. The CDR3 spans 14 residues. CDR3 DNA: TGTGCCATCAGTGAGACAGGGGACAGTGGGAGCTACACCTTC. Protein product: CAISETGDSGSYTF.